This record concerns one T cell receptor beta chain sequence. What it binds is unknown. The CDR3 sequence is 17 residues long. Germline CDR1 reads LNHDA; CDR2 reads SQIVND (reference sequence). Trimming took 3 bases from V and 4 from J; bases not matched to a gene: 10. The data stem from a study of cytomegalovirus exposure and HLA in healthy donors. Findings of the study overall: HLA alleles showed associations with some 17,000 TCR beta sequences in a later analysis, at a 0.05 false discovery rate. Productive status was seen about 90% or about 30% of the time for most TCR beta V segments in an earlier analysis. The study designated roughly 160 TCR beta chains cytomegalovirus-associated. As immune exposure information, only CMV serostatus was available.

Primers for the PCR totalled 60 Vbeta and 13 Jbeta. Produced via immunoSEQ multiplex PCR; TCRdb's table is partial and in-frame only. The sample comprises tens of thousands of clones, about three quarters of which are singletons, and around an eighth rests with the top ten. This sequence was found in a male donor in good health and CMV-seropositive. Sequenced material: PBMCs. V is TRBV19 and J is TRBJ2-3; 10 positions match TRBD2. CDR3 sequence reads: CASSIRSGRAGSDTQYF. The CDR3, as DNA: TGTGCCAGTAGTATTCGCAGCGGGAGGGCAGGATCAGATACGCAGTATTTT.